The present T cell receptor (beta chain) was sequenced within a study of identical twins. Points from the study as a whole: Excess twin sharing in beta out-of-frame sequences was weaker. An excess of low generation probability was shown by twin-shared out-of-frame alpha sequences. Within cord blood, abundant beta clonotypes carried fewer insertions, but memory repertoires showed no such trend.

TCRdb fed the 5' RACE reads into MiXCR, producing one record per CDR3 protein. Among more than 1.5 million distinct CDR3 sequences, around 33% were seen once, and the ten largest hold 0.25% to 0.3%. There are a few counts of this clonotype. Its antigen is still unknown. Healthy Caucasian individuals made up all the donors. Trimming removed 1 base from V and 8 bases from J, with 12 bases in between. Germline V gene lookup returns CDR1 SGHTA and CDR2 FQGNSA. The CDR3 is 14 amino acids. The sample was cord blood. The clonotype originates from a newborn girl in good health. The chain recombines TRBV7-2 with TRBJ1-5, with a weak D call TRBD1 (5 bases). The CDR3 here is CASSLGGTREPQHF. DNA for the CDR3: TGTGCCAGCAGCTTAGGGGGGACTAGGGAGCCCCAGCATTTT.